This passage covers 9 T cell receptor beta chains from one sample sequenced in a study of OX40 agonist ivuxolimab in advanced cancers. TCRdb's copy holds only in-frame clones and misses some; the assay was immunoSEQ multiplex PCR. This table holds about 9,700 clones, around 70% found once. The sample consisted of CD4+ or CD8+ T cells sorted from blood, taken in a trial of the OX40 agonist ivuxolimab. These receptors all come from an adult with an advanced solid tumor such as melanoma, head and neck, liver or kidney cancer.

This chain uses TRBV27 with TRBJ1-1; D remains ambiguous. This CDR3 has 15 amino acids. Trimming pared 0 bases from V and 6 bases from J, leaving 14 bases between. The germline CDR1 and CDR2 sequences are MNHEY and SMNVEV (reference sequence). CDR3 nucleotide sequence: TGTGCCAGCAGTTTATCAGGGAAGAGAATGTCTGAAGCTTTCTTT. It codes for CASSLSGKRMSEAFF.

This clone was seen once. The V call is TRBV7-9, the J call TRBJ2-3; D might be TRBD1 (5 bases). Germline lookup yields CDR1 SEHNR and CDR2 FQNEAQ (reference sequence). The CDR3 runs 14 residues. Trimming cost V 5 bases and J 5 bases, with 14 bases left between them. CDR3 DNA: TGTGCCAGCAGCATACTTACCCAGGGAGATACGCAGTATTTT. Protein product: CASSILTQGDTQYF.

V gene TRBV4-1 combines with J gene TRBJ1-1, with 7 bases fitting TRBD1. Unmatched junction bases numbered 2, after V lost 0 bases and J lost 1 base. Germline CDR1 reads MGHRA; CDR2 reads YSYEKL. The CDR3 is 15 amino acids. DNA for the CDR3: TGCGCCAGCAGCCAAGACTGGACAGGGAACACTGAAGCTTTCTTT. Translating gives CASSQDWTGNTEAFF.

The rearrangement joins TRBV7-9 to TRBJ2-2, with TRBD1 identical over 7 bases. The trim removed 8 bases at V and 1 base at J, leaving 7 bases unmatched. This CDR3 comprises 15 residues. CDR1 and CDR2 from the germline V gene are SEHNR and FQNEAQ (reference sequence). The CDR3 region has the DNA TGTGCCAGCGTTACGACAGGGATGAACACCGGGGAGCTGTTTTTT. Its protein is CASVTTGMNTGELFF.

By sample share, this clone is medium-sized. This chain links TRBV4-1 with TRBJ2-1, with 14 bases matching TRBD2. The germline CDR1 and CDR2 sequences are MGHRA and YSYEKL. CDR3 length equals 15 residues. V shed 1 base and J 8 bases; nucleotides not matched to a gene: 1. The CDR3 nucleotides read TGCGCCAGCAGCCAAGGACTAGCGGGGGGGGATGAGCAGTTCTTC. Protein sequence: CASSQGLAGGDEQFF.

This clone occurred many times. Within the sample, other DNA sequences also encode this same CDR3. The chain has TRBV28 and TRBJ2-7; TRBD2 aligns across 7 bases. In germline, CDR1 is MDHEN, CDR2 SYDVKM. V lost 6 bases to trimming and J lost 4 bases; unmatched junction nucleotides: 12. The CDR3 is 15 amino acids. The CDR3 protein is CASSLLGGDLYEQYF. CDR3 bases: TGTGCCAGCAGCCTTCTGGGGGGGGATTTATACGAGCAGTACTTC. Full variable domain (remainder filled in from reference TRBV28 and TRBJ2-7): DVKVTQSSRYLVKRTGEKVFLECVQDMDHENMFWYRQDPGLGLRLIYFSYDVKMKEKGDIPEGYSVSREKKERFSLILESASTNQTSMYLCASSLLGGDLYEQYFGPGTRLTVT.

There are many counts of this clone. V and J are TRBV27 and TRBJ2-3; tentatively, D is TRBD2 (6 bases). Germline CDR1 is MNHEY and CDR2 is SMNVEV (reference sequence). CDR3 length equals 15 residues. Trimming shortened V by 4 bases and J by 0 bases, and 11 bases separated the two germline ends. For the CDR3, the DNA is TGTGCCAGCAGTTCTTTTGCGGGGAGCACAGATACGCAGTATTTT. Protein sequence: CASSSFAGSTDTQYF.

The chain couples TRBV6-1 to TRBJ1-2, with 9 bases that match TRBD1. The CDR3 runs to 15 residues. V gave up 5 bases and J gave up 7 bases; unmatched junction bases: 11. CDR1 and CDR2 (germline): MNHNS, SASEGT. The CDR3 DNA sequence: TGTGCCAGCAGTTTACCGGGACAGGGAGGAGGTGGCTACACCTTC. Encoded protein: CASSLPGQGGGGYTF.

This chain links TRBV5-1 with TRBJ2-7; no reliable D call. Germline V lookup: CDR1 SGHRS, CDR2 YFSETQ. The CDR3 is 15 amino acids. Trimming removed 0 bases at V and 7 bases at J, with 17 bases between. CDR3 coding DNA: TGCGCCAGCAGCTTGGTCTCAGACTCTCCTATAGAGCAGTACTTC. Its translation: CASSLVSDSPIEQYF. Full variable domain (remainder filled in from reference TRBV5-1 and TRBJ2-7): KAGVTQTPRYLIKTRGQQVTLSCSPISGHRSVSWYQQTPGQGLQFLFEYFSETQRNKGNFPGRFSGRQFSNSRSEMNVSTLELGDSALYLCASSLVSDSPIEQYFGPGTRLTVT.